These T cell receptor beta chains were read from a single sample in a study of T cell responses to AZD1222 COVID-19 vaccine. Assay: immunoSEQ multiplex PCR; the TCRdb copy retains only in-frame clones and omits some. The table includes about 150,000 clones, about 83% detected once. Here the sequenced sample was peripheral blood, taken 28 days after the second AZD1222 dose. These receptors all stem from an adult who received the AZD1222 COVID-19 vaccine. Each CDR3 is given with its conserved first and last residue. D genes are given only for firm matches. Clone size is not always given. Where it is, it says once, few, many or a class for expanded clones.

abundance,v_gene,d_gene,j_gene,CDR3nt,CDR3aa
.,TRBV19,.,TRBJ2-3,TGTGCCAGTAGTATCATTGGGCAGGTTCCAGATACGCAGTATTTT,CASSIIGQVPDTQYF
once,TRBV27,.,TRBJ1-2,TGTGCCAGCAGTTTATCCCCCGGACAGCGCTACACCTTC,CASSLSPGQRYTF
once,TRBV7-2,.,TRBJ1-5,TGTGCCAGCAGCCCAGGCGGCAGTTTGGGTCAGCCCCAGCATTTT,CASSPGGSLGQPQHF
.,TRBV6-5,.,TRBJ2-7,TGTGCCAGCAGCAAAACGGGGGGCTGGGTCGAGCAGTACTTC,CASSKTGGWVEQYF
.,TRBV7-8,.,TRBJ2-1,TGTGCCAGCAGCTTAGCAGGGGCCTATGAGCAGTTCTTC,CASSLAGAYEQFF
once,TRBV5-4,.,TRBJ1-1,TGTGCCAGCAATTGGGGGTCCCACCTAGACACTGAAGCTTTCTTT,CASNWGSHLDTEAFF
.,TRBV30,.,TRBJ1-5,TGTGCCTGGAGTGCAGAGGGCCGGCCAGGGAAGCCCCAGCATTTT,CAWSAEGRPGKPQHF
.,TRBV4-1,TRBD1,TRBJ2-3,TGCGCCAGCAGCCCGACAGGGGTCACAGATACGCAGTATTTT,CASSPTGVTDTQYF
.,TRBV6-2/TRBV6-3,.,TRBJ2-2,TGTGCCAGCACCCCGGGACCCGGGGCGACCGGGGAGCTGTTTTTT,CASTPGPGATGELFF
.,TRBV10-3,.,TRBJ2-5,TGTGCCATCAGGGGGCTCCAAGAGACCCAGTACTTC,CAIRGLQETQYF
.,TRBV6-2/TRBV6-3,TRBD1,TRBJ1-1,TGTGCCAGCAGTTGGGACAGTTTCATCGCTACAGCTTTCTTT,CASSWDSFIATAFF
.,TRBV10-2,TRBD1,TRBJ2-7,TGCGCCAGCATGGGGACAGTCTACTACGAGCAGTACTTC,CASMGTVYYEQYF
few,TRBV6-1,.,TRBJ1-2,TGTGCCAGCAGTGAAGAATCAGGGTATTATGGCTACACCTTC,CASSEESGYYGYTF
.,TRBV10-3,TRBD1,TRBJ1-5,TGTGCCATCAGTGATAAGGATGCACGGACAGGACTCACCACCATCAGCCCCCAGCATTTT,CAISDKDARTGLTTISPQHF
.,TRBV5-6,.,TRBJ2-7,TGTGCCAGCACCGCGCGGGGCGCCTACGAGCAGTACTTC,CASTARGAYEQYF
.,TRBV7-2,.,TRBJ2-7,TGTGCCAGCAGCTCATTCCGCGAGCAGTACTTC,CASSSFREQYF